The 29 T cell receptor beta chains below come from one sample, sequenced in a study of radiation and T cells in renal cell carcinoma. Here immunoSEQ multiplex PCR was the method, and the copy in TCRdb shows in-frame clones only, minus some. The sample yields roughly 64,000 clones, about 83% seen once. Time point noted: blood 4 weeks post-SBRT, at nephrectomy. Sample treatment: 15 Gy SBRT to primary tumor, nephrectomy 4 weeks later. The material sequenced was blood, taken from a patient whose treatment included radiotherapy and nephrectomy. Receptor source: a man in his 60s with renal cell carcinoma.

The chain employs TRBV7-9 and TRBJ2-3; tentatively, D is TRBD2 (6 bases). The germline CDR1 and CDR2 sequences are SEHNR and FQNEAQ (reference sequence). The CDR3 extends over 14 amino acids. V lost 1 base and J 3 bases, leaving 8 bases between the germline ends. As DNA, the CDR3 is TGTGCCAGCAGCTTAGAAGGAGGGACAGATACGCAGTATTTT. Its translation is CASSLEGGTDTQYF.

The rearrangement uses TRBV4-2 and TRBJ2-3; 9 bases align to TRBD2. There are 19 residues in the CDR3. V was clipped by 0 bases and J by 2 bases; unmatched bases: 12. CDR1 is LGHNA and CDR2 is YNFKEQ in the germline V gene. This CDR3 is CASSQDRRRASGTTDTQYF. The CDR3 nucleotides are TGTGCCAGCAGCCAAGATCGGAGGAGAGCTAGCGGGACCACAGATACGCAGTATTTT.

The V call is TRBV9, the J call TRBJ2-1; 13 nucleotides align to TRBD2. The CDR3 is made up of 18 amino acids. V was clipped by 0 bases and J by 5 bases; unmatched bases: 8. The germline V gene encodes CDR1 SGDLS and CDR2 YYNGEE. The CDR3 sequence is CASSVGLAGGPSNNEQFF. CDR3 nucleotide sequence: TGTGCCAGCAGCGTAGGACTAGCGGGAGGCCCGTCTAACAATGAGCAGTTCTTC.

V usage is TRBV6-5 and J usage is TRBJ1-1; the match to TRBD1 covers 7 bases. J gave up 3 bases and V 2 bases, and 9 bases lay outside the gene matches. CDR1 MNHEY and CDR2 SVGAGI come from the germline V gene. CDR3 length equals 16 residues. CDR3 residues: CASSYRRLQGDTEAFF. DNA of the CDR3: TGTGCCAGCAGTTACAGAAGGTTGCAGGGGGACACTGAAGCTTTCTTT.

The DNA for the CDR3 is TGTGCCTGCAAGGGAACTAATGAAAAACTGTTTTTT. This translates into CACKGTNEKLFF. This chain uses TRBV28 with TRBJ1-4; the D is unclear. The germline V and J ends were trimmed by 11 bases and 1 base, with 8 bases remaining between them. Germline V lookup: CDR1 MDHEN, CDR2 SYDVKM. This CDR3 is 12 amino acids long.

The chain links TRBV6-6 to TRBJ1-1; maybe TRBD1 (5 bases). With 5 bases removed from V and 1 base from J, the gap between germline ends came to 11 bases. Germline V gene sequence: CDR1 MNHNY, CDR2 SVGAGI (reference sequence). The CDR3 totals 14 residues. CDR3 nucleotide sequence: TGTGCCAGCAGTCAAACAGGCCGGAACACTGAAGCTTTCTTT. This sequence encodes CASSQTGRNTEAFF.

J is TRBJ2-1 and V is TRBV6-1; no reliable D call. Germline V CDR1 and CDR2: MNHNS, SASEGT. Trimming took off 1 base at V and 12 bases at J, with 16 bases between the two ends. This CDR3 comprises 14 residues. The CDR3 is CASSEVRISIGQFF. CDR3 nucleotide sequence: TGTGCCAGCAGTGAAGTCAGGATCTCAATCGGGCAGTTCTTC.

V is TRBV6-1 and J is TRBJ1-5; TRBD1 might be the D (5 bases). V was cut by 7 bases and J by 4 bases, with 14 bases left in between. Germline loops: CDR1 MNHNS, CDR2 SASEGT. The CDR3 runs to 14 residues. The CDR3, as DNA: TGTGCCAGCAACCCTGGGGGTGTTAATCAGCCCCAGCATTTT. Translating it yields CASNPGGVNQPQHF.

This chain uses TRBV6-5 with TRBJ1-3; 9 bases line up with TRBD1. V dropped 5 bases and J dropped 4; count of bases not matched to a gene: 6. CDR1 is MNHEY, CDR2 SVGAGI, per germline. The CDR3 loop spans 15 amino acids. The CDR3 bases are TGTGCCAGCAGTAGGGGACAGGGATCCGGAAACACCATATATTTT. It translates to CASSRGQGSGNTIYF.

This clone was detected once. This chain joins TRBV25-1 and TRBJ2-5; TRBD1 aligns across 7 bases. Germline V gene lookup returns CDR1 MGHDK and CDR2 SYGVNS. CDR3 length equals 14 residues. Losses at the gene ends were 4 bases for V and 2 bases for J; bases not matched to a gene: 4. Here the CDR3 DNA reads TGTGCCAGCAGTGCACAGGGGAAACAAGAGACCCAGTACTTC. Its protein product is CASSAQGKQETQYF.

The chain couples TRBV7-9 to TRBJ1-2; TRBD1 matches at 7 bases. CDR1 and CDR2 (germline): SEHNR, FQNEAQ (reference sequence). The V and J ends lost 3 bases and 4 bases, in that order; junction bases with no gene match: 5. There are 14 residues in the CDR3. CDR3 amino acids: CASSLGGGAYGYTF. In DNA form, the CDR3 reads TGTGCCAGCAGCTTGGGAGGGGGCGCCTATGGCTACACCTTC. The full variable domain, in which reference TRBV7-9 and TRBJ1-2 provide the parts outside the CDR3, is DTGVSQNPRHKITKRGQNVTFRCDPISEHNRLYWYRQTLGQGPEFLTYFQNEAQLEKSRLLSDRFSAERPKGSFSTLEIQRTEQGDSAMYLCASSLGGGAYGYTFGSGTRLTVV.

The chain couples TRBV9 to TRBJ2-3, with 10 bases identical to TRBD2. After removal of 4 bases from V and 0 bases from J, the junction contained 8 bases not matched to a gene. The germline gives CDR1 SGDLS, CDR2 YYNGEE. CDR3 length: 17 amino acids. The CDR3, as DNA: TGTGCCAGCAGCTTGAGCGGGGGGGCGGCTAGCACAGATACGCAGTATTTT. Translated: CASSLSGGAASTDTQYF.

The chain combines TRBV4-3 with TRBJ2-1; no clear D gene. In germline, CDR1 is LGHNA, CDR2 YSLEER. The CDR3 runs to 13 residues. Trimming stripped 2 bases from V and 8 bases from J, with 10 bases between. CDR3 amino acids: CASSQFPGYEQFF. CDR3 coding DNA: TGCGCCAGCAGCCAATTCCCAGGATATGAGCAGTTCTTC.

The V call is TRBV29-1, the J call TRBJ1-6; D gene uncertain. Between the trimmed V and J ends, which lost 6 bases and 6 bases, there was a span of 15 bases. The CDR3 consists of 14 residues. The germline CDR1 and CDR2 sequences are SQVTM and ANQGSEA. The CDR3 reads CSVHEGGLNSPLHF. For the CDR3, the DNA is TGCAGCGTCCACGAGGGTGGCCTTAATTCACCCCTCCACTTT.

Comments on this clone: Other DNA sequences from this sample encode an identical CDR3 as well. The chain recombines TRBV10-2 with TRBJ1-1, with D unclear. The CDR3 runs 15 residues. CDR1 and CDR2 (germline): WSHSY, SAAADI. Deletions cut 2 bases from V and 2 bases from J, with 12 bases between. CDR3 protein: CASSEGGRGNTEAFF. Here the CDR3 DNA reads TGCGCCAGCAGTGAGGGTGGGCGGGGAAACACTGAAGCTTTCTTT.

The CDR3 nucleotides read TGTGCCAGCAGCCAAGCCGGGACAGGGGCAGATGGCTACACCTTC. Translating gives CASSQAGTGADGYTF. The V gene is TRBV14, the J gene TRBJ1-2, with 10 positions matching TRBD1. The trim removed 1 base at V and 6 bases at J, leaving 5 bases unmatched. The CDR3 spans 15 residues. CDR1 and CDR2 (germline): SGHDN, FVKESK.

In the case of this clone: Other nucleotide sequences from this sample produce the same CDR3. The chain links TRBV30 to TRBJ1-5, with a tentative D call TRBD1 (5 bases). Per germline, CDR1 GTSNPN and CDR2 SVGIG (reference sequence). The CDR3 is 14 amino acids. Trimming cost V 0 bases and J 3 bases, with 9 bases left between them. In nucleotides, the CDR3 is TGTGCCTGGAGTGTCGGCAGGGCCAATCAGCCCCAGCATTTT. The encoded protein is CAWSVGRANQPQHF. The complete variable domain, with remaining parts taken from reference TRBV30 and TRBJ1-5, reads SQTIHQWPATLVQPVGSPLSLECTVEGTSNPNLYWYRQAAGRGLQLLFYSVGIGQISSEVPQNLSASRPQDRQFILSSKKLLLSDSGFYLCAWSVGRANQPQHFGDGTRLSIL.

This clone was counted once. For the CDR3, the DNA is TGTGCCAGCAGTGAGGTAGAGGGGACGGCCAACTATGGCTACACCTTC. Translated: CASSEVEGTANYGYTF. This rearrangement joins TRBV7-9 to TRBJ1-2; D is perhaps TRBD1 (5 bases). This CDR3 is built from 16 residues. The germline gives CDR1 SEHNR, CDR2 FQNEAQ (reference sequence). V lost 6 bases and J lost 2, with 19 bases in between.

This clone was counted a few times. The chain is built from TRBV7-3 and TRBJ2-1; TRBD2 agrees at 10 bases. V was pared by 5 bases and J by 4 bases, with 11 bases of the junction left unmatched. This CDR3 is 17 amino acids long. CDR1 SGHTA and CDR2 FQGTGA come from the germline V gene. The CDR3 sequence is CASSPSSSGGPYNEQFF. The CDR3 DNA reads TGTGCCAGCAGCCCCTCAAGTAGCGGGGGGCCATACAATGAGCAGTTCTTC.

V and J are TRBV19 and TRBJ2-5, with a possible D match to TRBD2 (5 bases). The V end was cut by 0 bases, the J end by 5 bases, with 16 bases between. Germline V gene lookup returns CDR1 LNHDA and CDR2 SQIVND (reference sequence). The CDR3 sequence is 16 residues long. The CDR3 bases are TGTGCCAGTAGTATAGATGGTTCGGGAAGGGAGGAGACCCAGTACTTC. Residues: CASSIDGSGREETQYF.

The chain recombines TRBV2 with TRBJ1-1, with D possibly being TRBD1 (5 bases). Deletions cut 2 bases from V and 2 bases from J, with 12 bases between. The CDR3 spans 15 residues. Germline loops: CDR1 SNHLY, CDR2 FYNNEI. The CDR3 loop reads CASSELVGVNTEAFF. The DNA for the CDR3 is TGTGCCAGCAGTGAACTTGTAGGGGTAAACACTGAAGCTTTCTTT.

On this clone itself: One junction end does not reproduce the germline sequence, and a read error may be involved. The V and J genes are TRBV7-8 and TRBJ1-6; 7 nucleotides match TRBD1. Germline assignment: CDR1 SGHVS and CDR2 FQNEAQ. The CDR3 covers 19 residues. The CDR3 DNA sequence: TGTGCCAGCAGCCTAGCGTATGGGACAGCGAGCTCCTATAATTCACCCCTCCACTTT. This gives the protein CASSLAYGTASSYNSPLHF.

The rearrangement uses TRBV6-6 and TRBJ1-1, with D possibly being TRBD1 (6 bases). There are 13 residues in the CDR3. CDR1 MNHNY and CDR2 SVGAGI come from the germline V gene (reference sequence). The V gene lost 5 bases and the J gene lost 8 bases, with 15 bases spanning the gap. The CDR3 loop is CASSDGGQEEAFF. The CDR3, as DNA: TGTGCCAGCAGTGACGGGGGGCAGGAGGAAGCTTTCTTT.

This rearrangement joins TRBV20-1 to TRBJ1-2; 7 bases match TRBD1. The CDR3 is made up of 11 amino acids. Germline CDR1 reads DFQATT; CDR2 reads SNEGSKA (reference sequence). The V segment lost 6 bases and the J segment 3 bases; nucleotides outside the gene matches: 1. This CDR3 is CSAGQDYGYTF. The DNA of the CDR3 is TGCAGTGCCGGACAGGACTATGGCTACACCTTC.

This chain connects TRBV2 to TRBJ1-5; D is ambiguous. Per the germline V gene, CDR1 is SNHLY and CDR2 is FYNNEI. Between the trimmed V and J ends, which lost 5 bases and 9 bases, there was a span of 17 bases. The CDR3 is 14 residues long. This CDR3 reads CASSTDFSSRPQHF. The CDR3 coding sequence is TGTGCCAGCAGTACGGACTTCAGTTCAAGGCCCCAGCATTTT.

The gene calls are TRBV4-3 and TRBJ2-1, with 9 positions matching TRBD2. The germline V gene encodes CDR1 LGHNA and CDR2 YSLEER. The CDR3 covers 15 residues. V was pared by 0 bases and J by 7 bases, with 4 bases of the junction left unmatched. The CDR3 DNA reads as TGCGCCAGCAGCCAAGAGATGGGACTAGCTAATGAGCAGTTCTTC. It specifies CASSQEMGLANEQFF.

CDR3 protein: CASSSRDFYEQYF. CDR3 in DNA: TGTGCCAGCAGCTCCCGGGACTTTTACGAGCAGTACTTC. This rearrangement joins TRBV11-2 to TRBJ2-7; a possible D gene is TRBD2 (6 bases). This CDR3 region has 13 residues. V was trimmed by 4 bases and J by 4 bases, leaving 11 bases between them. Germline V gene sequence: CDR1 SGHAT, CDR2 FQNNGV.

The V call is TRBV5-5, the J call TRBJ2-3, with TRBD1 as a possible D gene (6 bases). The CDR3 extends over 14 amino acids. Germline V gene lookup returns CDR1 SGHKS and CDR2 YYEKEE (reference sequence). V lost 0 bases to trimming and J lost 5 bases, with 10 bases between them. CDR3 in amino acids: CASSLDRVGDTQYF. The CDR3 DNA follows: TGTGCCAGCAGCTTGGACAGGGTGGGAGATACGCAGTATTTT.

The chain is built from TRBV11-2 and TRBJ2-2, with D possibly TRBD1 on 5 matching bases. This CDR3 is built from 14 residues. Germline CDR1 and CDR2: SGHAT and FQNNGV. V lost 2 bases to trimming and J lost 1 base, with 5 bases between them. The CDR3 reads CASSLTGNTGELFF. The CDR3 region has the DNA TGTGCCAGCAGCTTAACAGGGAACACCGGGGAGCTGTTTTTT.